A single sample is the source of the 22 T cell receptor beta chains below, sequenced in a study of spatial heterogeneity in lung cancer. Study observations and caveats: For expanded intratumoral alpha and beta TCRs, counts tracked tumor mutation counts.

TCRdb ran MiXCR on the 5' RACE reads and lists one entry per CDR3 protein. Of about 4,800 distinct CDR3 sequences listed, more than 6.5% are singletons. The antigens for these receptors are not known. Time point indicated: sample taken at primary tumor resection. The input for sequencing was lung tumor tissue, taken at surgery. The receptor source for this set is a male donor with early-stage non-small cell lung cancer.

This clonotype was seen many times. The chain recombines TRBV5-1 with TRBJ2-2; 11 nucleotides agree with TRBD1. V was pared by 3 bases and J by 5 bases, with 3 bases of the junction left unmatched. The CDR3 is 15 amino acids. Germline V gene lookup returns CDR1 SGHRS and CDR2 YFSETQ. The CDR3 region has the DNA TGCGCCAGCAGCTCGGACAGGGGGCGAACCGGGGAGCTGTTTTTT. Protein: CASSSDRGRTGELFF. Variable domain in full (rest from reference TRBV5-1 and TRBJ2-2): KAGVTQTPRYLIKTRGQQVTLSCSPISGHRSVSWYQQTPGQGLQFLFEYFSETQRNKGNFPGRFSGRQFSNSRSEMNVSTLELGDSALYLCASSSDRGRTGELFFGEGSRLTVL.

This clonotype was observed a few times. The DNA of the CDR3 is TGTGCCACCAGCAGAGACATGTTAGGGAATGAGCAGTTCTTC. Amino acids: CATSRDMLGNEQFF. The gene calls are TRBV15 and TRBJ2-1; D gene uncertain. Trimming took off 0 bases at V and 7 bases at J, with 10 bases between the two ends. Germline CDR1 reads LNHNV; CDR2 reads YYDKDF (reference sequence). The CDR3 has 14 residues. Full variable domain (remainder filled in from reference TRBV15 and TRBJ2-1): DAMVIQNPRYQVTQFGKPVTLSCSQTLNHNVMYWYQQKSSQAPKLLFHYYDKDFNNEADTPDNFQSRRPNTSFCFLDIRSPGLGDTAMYLCATSRDMLGNEQFFGPGTRLTVL.

This clonotype was counted at least ten times. The chain recombines TRBV13 with TRBJ2-1, with 8 bases lining up with TRBD1. The CDR3 is 14 residues long. Unmatched junction bases numbered 3, after V lost 4 bases and J lost 4 bases. Looked up from germline, CDR1 is PRHDT and CDR2 is FYEKMQ (reference sequence). The CDR3 nucleotides read TGTGCCAGCAGCTCAGGGGACAGGTACAATGAGCAGTTCTTC. Translation: CASSSGDRYNEQFF.

This clonotype was found many times. This chain joins TRBV5-1 and TRBJ1-5; D remains unclear. The CDR3 length is 15 residues. Trimming took off 0 bases at V and 0 bases at J, with 7 bases between the two ends. Germline-derived CDR1 and CDR2 are SGHRS and YFSETQ. CDR3 loop: CASSLDGDSNQPQHF. In nucleotides, the CDR3 is TGCGCCAGCAGCTTGGACGGGGATAGCAATCAGCCCCAGCATTTT.

The sample holds many counts of this clonotype. The J gene is TRBJ2-7, the V gene TRBV29-1; D ambiguous. The CDR3 spans 11 residues. V was clipped by 5 bases and J by 1 base, with 6 bases between them. Germline values: CDR1 SQVTM, CDR2 ANQGSEA. The CDR3: CSVLRSYEQYF. CDR3 coding DNA: TGCAGCGTTTTACGATCCTACGAGCAGTACTTC.

This chain uses TRBV25-1 with TRBJ2-3; D gene uncertain. The CDR3 has 18 residues. Germline V gene sequence: CDR1 MGHDK, CDR2 SYGVNS. The V end was cut by 2 bases, the J end by 0 bases, with 18 bases between. Here the CDR3 reads CASSERSGRATSTDTQYF. The CDR3 bases are TGTGCCAGCAGTGAAAGGTCCGGCAGAGCCACTAGCACAGATACGCAGTATTTT.

By frequency in the sample, this clonotype is medium-sized. The rearrangement links TRBV7-9 to TRBJ1-2; 7 positions match TRBD1. This CDR3 has 14 residues. J lost 7 bases, V lost 1 base, and 6 bases had no gene match. Germline assignment: CDR1 SEHNR and CDR2 FQNEAQ (reference sequence). CDR3: CASSLGGTAGGYTF. The CDR3, as DNA: TGTGCCAGCAGCTTAGGTGGGACAGCCGGTGGCTACACCTTC.

There are many counts of this clonotype. This chain uses TRBV7-3 with TRBJ2-1, with 9 bases fitting TRBD1. The CDR3 spans 14 residues. J was trimmed by 7 bases and V by 2 bases; bases with no gene match: 3. Germline V gives CDR1 SGHTA, CDR2 FQGTGA. CDR3 protein: CASSLDGQGNEQFF. In nucleotides, the CDR3 is TGTGCCAGCAGCTTAGATGGACAGGGGAATGAGCAGTTCTTC.

The rearrangement links TRBV12-3 or TRBV12-4 to TRBJ2-5; no clear D gene. V was shortened by 3 bases and J by 4 bases, with 12 bases between the two germline ends. The CDR3 runs 14 residues. The CDR3 sequence: CASSLWATPETQYF. The DNA for the CDR3 is TGTGCCAGCAGTTTGTGGGCTACGCCAGAGACCCAGTACTTC.

This clonotype is deemed medium-sized. The CDR3 reads CASSSDGIPYGYTF. CDR3 DNA sequence: TGTGCCAGCTCTTCGGACGGTATACCCTATGGCTACACCTTC. This chain connects TRBV18 to TRBJ1-2; D is undetermined. Per germline, CDR1 KGHSH and CDR2 LQKENI. The CDR3 has 14 residues. V lost 6 bases and J lost 4, with 15 bases in between.

Ten or more counts support this clonotype. V usage is TRBV10-3 and J usage is TRBJ2-7, with D perhaps TRBD1 (9 bases). V was pared by 2 bases and J by 2 bases, with 25 bases between. Germline assignment: CDR1 ENHRY and CDR2 SYGVKD. This CDR3 is built from 19 residues. Written as DNA, the CDR3 is TGTGCCATCAGTGAGCCGACAGGGGGAGGGCGGGAGGCCGCCTACGAGCAGTACTTC. Amino acid sequence: CAISEPTGGGREAAYEQYF.

This clonotype was counted at least ten times. The gene calls are TRBV28 and TRBJ2-7; 7 bases agree with TRBD1. CDR3 size: 12 residues. The J segment lost 3 bases and the V segment lost 6 bases, leaving 2 bases of the junction unmatched. Germline V lookup: CDR1 MDHEN, CDR2 SYDVKM. The CDR3 DNA follows: TGTGCCAGCAGAGGACAGGTCTACGAGCAGTACTTC. This gives the protein CASRGQVYEQYF.

CDR3 in DNA: TGTGCCAGCAGGGTGGGTACAGGGGAAAATCAGCCCCAGCATTTT. Translation: CASRVGTGENQPQHF. The rearrangement joins TRBV28 to TRBJ1-5; 7 bases fit TRBD1. The germline CDR1 and CDR2 sequences are MDHEN and SYDVKM. J was trimmed by 4 bases and V by 6 bases; bases with no gene match: 9. The CDR3 contains 15 residues.

This clonotype is labeled medium-sized. For the CDR3, the DNA is TGTGCCAGCAGCTTGGGAGGACAGGGGGGGGCATGGACCCAGTACTTC. Residues: CASSLGGQGGAWTQYF. The chain joins TRBV5-4 to TRBJ2-5; 10 bases line up with TRBD1. Germline loops: CDR1 SGHNT, CDR2 YYREEE (reference sequence). CDR3 size: 16 residues. V lost 0 bases, J lost 7 bases, and 9 bases stayed unmatched.

The rearrangement links TRBV7-2 to TRBJ2-5; D is possibly TRBD1 or TRBD2 (6 bases each). The V gene's germline CDR1 is SGHTA and CDR2 FQGNSA. This CDR3 spans 14 amino acids. Trimming left V 3 bases short and J 4 bases short, with 12 bases between. CDR3 in amino acids: CASSFNRGLETQYF. In DNA, the CDR3 is TGTGCCAGCAGCTTCAACCGGGGGCTAGAGACCCAGTACTTC.

This clonotype was counted only a few times. The chain carries TRBV11-2 and TRBJ2-3; 13 bases are a match to TRBD2. The CDR3 runs to 15 residues. V shed 5 bases, J shed 4 bases, and the junction held 3 bases outside the gene matches. Germline CDR1 SGHAT, CDR2 FQNNGV. Here the CDR3 DNA reads TGTGCCAGCAGCCCTGGGACTAGCGGGGCAGATACGCAGTATTTT. Its translation: CASSPGTSGADTQYF.

This clonotype was detected many times. J is TRBJ2-2 and V is TRBV28, with D hard to call. With 2 bases removed from V and 5 bases from J, the gap between germline ends came to 15 bases. In germline, CDR1 is MDHEN, CDR2 SYDVKM. The CDR3 covers 16 residues. CDR3 DNA: TGTGCCAGCAGTTTACTCGGGTCCGTCGGGACCGGGGAGCTGTTTTTT. It yields the protein CASSLLGSVGTGELFF.

At least ten counts were recorded for this clonotype. The chain has TRBV2 and TRBJ2-3, with D perhaps matching TRBD1 (5 bases). The CDR3 spans 15 residues. With 4 bases removed from V and 8 bases from J, the gap between germline ends came to 19 bases. Germline CDR1 reads SNHLY; CDR2 reads FYNNEI. This chain's CDR3 is CASSVGQGPLATQYF. The CDR3 DNA sequence: TGTGCCAGCAGTGTCGGGCAGGGCCCACTTGCTACGCAGTATTTT.

The rearrangement links TRBV3-1 to TRBJ1-1; D may be TRBD1 (6 bases). V lost 1 base and J 11 bases, leaving 17 bases between the germline ends. Per the germline V gene, CDR1 is LGHDT and CDR2 is YNNKEL (reference sequence). CDR3 length equals 14 residues. The CDR3 DNA is TGTGCCAGCAGCCAAGGGGAAATACAGGGTGCGGCTTTCTTT. It specifies CASSQGEIQGAAFF.

In its sample, this clonotype was seen a few times. The genes are TRBV2 and TRBJ2-1; 11 bases are a match to TRBD2. The V gene end was trimmed by 8 bases and the J gene end by 8 bases; junction bases not matched to a gene: 11. CDR3 length equals 15 residues. The germline V gene encodes CDR1 SNHLY and CDR2 FYNNEI. CDR3 sequence reads: CASDPLASGGHEQFF. The CDR3 region has the DNA TGTGCCAGCGACCCTTTGGCTAGCGGGGGGCATGAGCAGTTCTTC.

This clonotype was observed many times. The chain uses TRBV25-1 and TRBJ2-3; TRBD1 aligns across 7 bases. Germline V CDR1 and CDR2: MGHDK, SYGVNS. V trimming: 0 bases; J trimming: 6 bases; junction bases outside the gene matches: 3. This CDR3 spans 14 amino acids. CDR3 nucleotide sequence: TGTGCCAGCAGTGAATACGACAGGGTCGATACGCAGTATTTT. Residues: CASSEYDRVDTQYF.

This clonotype was recorded a few times. J is TRBJ2-2 and V is TRBV30, with D possibly being TRBD2 (5 bases). The CDR3 spans 14 residues. The germline gives CDR1 GTSNPN, CDR2 SVGIG (reference sequence). V lost 7 bases to trimming and J lost 0 bases, with 12 bases between them. The CDR3 region is CASGLTANTGELFF. The CDR3 nucleotides read TGTGCCTCAGGACTGACCGCGAACACCGGGGAGCTGTTTTTT.